These 12 T cell receptor beta chains were sequenced from one sample in a study of cytomegalovirus exposure and HLA in healthy donors. Use of 60 Vbeta and 13 Jbeta primers characterized the PCR. Method: immunoSEQ multiplex PCR; TCRdb's copy keeps in-frame clones and lacks some. The sample records about 87,000 clones, about 68% being singletons. The sequenced sample was PBMCs. These receptors all stem from a man aged 25-45 years in good health and CMV-seropositive.

The rearrangement links TRBV10-3 to TRBJ2-5; a weak D match, TRBD2 (5 bases). Germline CDR1 reads ENHRY; CDR2 reads SYGVKD. This CDR3 is built from 11 residues. Trimming shortened V by 10 bases and J by 5 bases, and 11 bases separated the two germline ends. This CDR3 is CATGVGETQYF. CDR3 sequence (DNA): TGTGCCACCGGGGTGGGGGAGACCCAGTACTTC.

The chain couples TRBV30 to TRBJ2-7; 9 positions agree with TRBD2. This CDR3 is 19 amino acids long. V lost 5 bases, J lost 0 bases, and 20 bases stayed unmatched. CDR1 is GTSNPN, CDR2 SVGIG, per germline (reference sequence). The CDR3 nucleotides read TGTGCCTGGCTTCCACTTAGCGGGAGTACGGGGATAAGCTCCTACGAGCAGTACTTC. Its translation: CAWLPLSGSTGISSYEQYF.

This clone was counted a single time. The CDR3 DNA reads as TGCAGCGTTGTCTTGCGGGAGGGCCCCCGAAAAAGCACAGATACGCAGTATTTT. It encodes CSVVLREGPRKSTDTQYF. V usage is TRBV29-1 and J usage is TRBJ2-3, with 9 positions matching TRBD2. This CDR3 contains 18 residues. Germline values: CDR1 SQVTM, CDR2 ANQGSEA. The J segment lost 0 bases and the V segment lost 4 bases, leaving 14 bases of the junction unmatched.

The CDR3 region is CASSLEGASLEQYF. CDR3 bases: TGTGCCAGCAGCTTAGAAGGGGCAAGTCTCGAGCAGTACTTC. The chain has TRBV7-2 and TRBJ2-7; TRBD1 is a possible D gene (5 bases). CDR1 SGHTA and CDR2 FQGNSA come from the germline V gene. This CDR3 has 14 residues. V lost 1 base to trimming and J lost 6 bases, with 13 bases between them. Full variable domain (missing parts from reference TRBV7-2 and TRBJ2-7): GAGVSQSPSNKVTEKGKDVELRCDPISGHTALYWYRQSLGQGLEFLIYFQGNSAPDKSGLPSDRFSAERTGGSVSTLTIQRTQQEDSAVYLCASSLEGASLEQYFGPGTRLTVT.

Written as DNA, the CDR3 is TGTGCCAGCAGCGTAGCTACGGGAGTGCGGACTTATGGCTACACCTTC. Protein product: CASSVATGVRTYGYTF. The chain combines TRBV9 with TRBJ1-2; no definite D call. Trimming took off 0 bases at V and 5 bases at J, with 17 bases between the two ends. Germline V gene lookup returns CDR1 SGDLS and CDR2 YYNGEE. There are 16 residues in the CDR3.

The chain combines TRBV7-9 with TRBJ1-3; the D gene is possibly TRBD1 (5 bases). The CDR3 is 12 amino acids. The V end lost 4 bases, the J end lost 10 bases, and 11 bases lay between the germline ends. Germline V gene data show CDR1 as SEHNR and CDR2 as FQNEAQ (reference sequence). The CDR3 DNA reads TGTGCCAGCAGCTCGCCCCGGGGGACCATATATTTT. Protein: CASSSPRGTIYF.

This chain joins TRBV12-1 and TRBJ2-7; the table calls TRBD2, which could not be checked here. TRBV12-1 corresponds to a pseudogene. This CDR3 contains 17 residues. The CDR3 spells CASSFKIVAGEVFEQYF. CDR3 nucleotide sequence: TGTGCCAGCAGCTTTAAAATAGTAGCGGGAGAGGTTTTCGAGCAGTACTTC.

The chain is built from TRBV25-1 and TRBJ2-3; 11 nucleotides agree with TRBD1. The CDR3 runs 15 residues. Germline V gene data show CDR1 as MGHDK and CDR2 as SYGVNS. J gave up 4 bases and V 4 bases, and 4 bases lay outside the gene matches. The CDR3: CASSARDRGADTQYF. The CDR3 DNA follows: TGTGCCAGCAGTGCCCGGGACAGGGGGGCAGATACGCAGTATTTT.

The chain links TRBV19 to TRBJ1-2; D uncertain. V was shortened by 5 bases and J by 2 bases, with 12 bases between the two germline ends. CDR3 size: 14 residues. Germline CDR1 is LNHDA and CDR2 is SQIVND (reference sequence). CDR3 sequence (DNA): TGTGCCAGTAGTGTTGGGGAGTTAAACTATGGCTACACCTTC. This sequence encodes CASSVGELNYGYTF. Complete variable domain (other parts from reference TRBV19 and TRBJ1-2): DGGITQSPKYLFRKEGQNVTLSCEQNLNHDAMYWYRQDPGQGLRLIYYSQIVNDFQKGDIAEGYSVSREKKESFPLTVTSAQKNPTAFYLCASSVGELNYGYTFGSGTRLTVV.

The chain couples TRBV5-3 to TRBJ2-7; TRBD2 matches at 8 bases. TRBV5-3 is filed as an ORF, its function uncertain. The length of the CDR3 is 13 residues. V lost 10 bases to trimming and J lost 1 base; unmatched junction nucleotides: 7. The CDR3 loop reads CAPPGRVSYEQYF. Here the CDR3 DNA reads TGTGCCCCCCCCGGGAGGGTGTCCTACGAGCAGTACTTC.

The chain employs TRBV7-6 and TRBJ2-2, with 10 bases matching TRBD1. Trimming at V came to 3 bases and at J to 6 bases, leaving 4 bases not matched to a gene. Germline V CDR1 and CDR2: SGHVS, FNYEAQ. This CDR3 contains 15 residues. The CDR3 reads CASSLGQGYSGELFF. CDR3 nucleotides: TGTGCCAGCAGCTTGGGACAGGGGTATTCCGGGGAGCTGTTTTTT.

The chain combines TRBV19 with TRBJ1-5, with D hard to call. The V gene lost 3 bases and the J gene lost 6 bases, with 18 bases spanning the gap. The CDR3 covers 16 residues. Germline CDR1 and CDR2: LNHDA and SQIVND (reference sequence). DNA for the CDR3: TGTGCCAGTAGTATTCCCGCCTCCCCGGCGGGTCAGCCCCAGCATTTT. This gives the protein CASSIPASPAGQPQHF. Filled out from reference TRBV19 and TRBJ1-5, the complete variable domain reads DGGITQSPKYLFRKEGQNVTLSCEQNLNHDAMYWYRQDPGQGLRLIYYSQIVNDFQKGDIAEGYSVSREKKESFPLTVTSAQKNPTAFYLCASSIPASPAGQPQHFGDGTRLSIL.